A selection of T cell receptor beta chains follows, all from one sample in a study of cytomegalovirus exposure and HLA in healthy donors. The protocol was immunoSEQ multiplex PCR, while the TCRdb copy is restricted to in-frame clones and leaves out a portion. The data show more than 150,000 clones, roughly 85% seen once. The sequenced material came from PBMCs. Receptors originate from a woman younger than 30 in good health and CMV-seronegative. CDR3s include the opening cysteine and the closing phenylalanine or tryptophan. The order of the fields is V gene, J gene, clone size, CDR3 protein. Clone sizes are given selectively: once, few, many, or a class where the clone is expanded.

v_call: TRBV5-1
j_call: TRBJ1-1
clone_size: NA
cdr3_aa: CASAFDRNTEAFF

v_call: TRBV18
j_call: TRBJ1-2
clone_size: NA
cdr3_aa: CASSPTTGTNYGYTF

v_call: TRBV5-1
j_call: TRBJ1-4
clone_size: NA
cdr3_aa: CASSLQPATNEKLFF

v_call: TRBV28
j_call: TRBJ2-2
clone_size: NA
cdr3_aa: CASTTGGGLTGELFF

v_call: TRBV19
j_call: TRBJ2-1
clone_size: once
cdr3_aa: CASSIEAGHEQFF

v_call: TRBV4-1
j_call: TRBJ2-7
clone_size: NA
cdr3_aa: CASSPVGRGVYEQYF

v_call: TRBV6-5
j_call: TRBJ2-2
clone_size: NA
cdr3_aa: CASSWGTNTGELFF

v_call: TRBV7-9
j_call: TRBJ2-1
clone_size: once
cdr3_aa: CSSSTRTSGRFSDEQFF

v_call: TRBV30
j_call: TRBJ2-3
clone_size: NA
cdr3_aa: CAWRTSGATDTQYF

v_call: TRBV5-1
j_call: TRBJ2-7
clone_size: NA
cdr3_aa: CASSPQGAGSYEQYF

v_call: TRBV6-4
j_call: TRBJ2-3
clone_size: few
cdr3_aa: CASSREYGTDTQYF

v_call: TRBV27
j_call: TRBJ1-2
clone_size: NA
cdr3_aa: CASRGMEATYGYTF

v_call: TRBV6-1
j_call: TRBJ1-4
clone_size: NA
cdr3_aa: CASRRANEKLFF

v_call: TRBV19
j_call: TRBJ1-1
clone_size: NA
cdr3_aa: CASLSPRPGEAFF

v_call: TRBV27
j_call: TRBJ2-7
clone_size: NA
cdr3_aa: CASRGLAGLYEQYF

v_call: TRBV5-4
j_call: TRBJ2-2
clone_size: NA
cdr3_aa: CASSWGAGELFF

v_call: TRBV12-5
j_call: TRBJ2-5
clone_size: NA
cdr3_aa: CASGTGDRGETQYF

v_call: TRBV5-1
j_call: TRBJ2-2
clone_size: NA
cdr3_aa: CAPPGQHTNTGELFF

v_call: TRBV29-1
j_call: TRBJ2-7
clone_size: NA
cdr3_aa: CSVEDLGQGEEQYF

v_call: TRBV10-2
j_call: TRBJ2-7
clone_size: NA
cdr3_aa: CASSGLATGLATQQQYF

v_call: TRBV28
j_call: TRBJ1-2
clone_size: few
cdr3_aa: CASSLLREGSNYGYTF

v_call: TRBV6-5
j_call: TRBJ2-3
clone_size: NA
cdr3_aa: CASSYGGGVRATQYF

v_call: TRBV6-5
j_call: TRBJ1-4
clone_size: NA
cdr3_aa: CASSYDGTGGFEKLFF

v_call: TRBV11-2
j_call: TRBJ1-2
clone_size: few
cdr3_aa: CASSLGQNYGYTF

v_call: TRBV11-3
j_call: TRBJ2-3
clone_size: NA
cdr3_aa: CASSVGTGGTDTQYF

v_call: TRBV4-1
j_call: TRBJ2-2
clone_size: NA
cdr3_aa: CASRRVGGGSTGELFF

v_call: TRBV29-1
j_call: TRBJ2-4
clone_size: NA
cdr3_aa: CSGRDHGGENIQYF

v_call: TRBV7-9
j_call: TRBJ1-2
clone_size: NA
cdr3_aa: CASSLISRNYGYTF

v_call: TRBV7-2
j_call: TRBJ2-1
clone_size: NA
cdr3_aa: CASSLAGGTSYNEQFF

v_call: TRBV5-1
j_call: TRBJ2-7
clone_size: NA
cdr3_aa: CASSSTRRTGAYEQYF

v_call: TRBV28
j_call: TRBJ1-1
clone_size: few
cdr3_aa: CASSSQGGENTEAFF

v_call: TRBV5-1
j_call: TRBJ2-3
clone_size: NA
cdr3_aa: CASSSGQGASGIDTQYF

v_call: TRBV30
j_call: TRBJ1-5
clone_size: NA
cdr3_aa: CAWSVSEGAQPQHF

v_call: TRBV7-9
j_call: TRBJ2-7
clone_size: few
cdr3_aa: CASSSLAGSYEQYF

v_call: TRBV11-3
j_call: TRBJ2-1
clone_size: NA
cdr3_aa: CASSLGLAGEQFF

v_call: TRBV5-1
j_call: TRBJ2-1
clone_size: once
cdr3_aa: CASSPGGLVQGDEQFF

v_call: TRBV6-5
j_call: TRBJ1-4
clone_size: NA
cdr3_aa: CASSPGTGDEKLFF

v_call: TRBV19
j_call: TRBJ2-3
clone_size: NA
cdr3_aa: CASSIRDRGGDTQYF

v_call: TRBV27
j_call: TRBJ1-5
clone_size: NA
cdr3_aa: CATLKLGGNQPQHF

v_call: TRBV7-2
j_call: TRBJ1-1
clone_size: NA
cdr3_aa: CASSSSPGNTEAFF

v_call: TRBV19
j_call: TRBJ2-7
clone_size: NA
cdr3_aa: CASRNLGQESSYEQYF

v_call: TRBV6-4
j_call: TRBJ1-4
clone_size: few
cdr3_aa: CASPRQGDEKLFF

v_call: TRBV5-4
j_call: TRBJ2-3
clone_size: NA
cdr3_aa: CASSLARVSSGDTQYF

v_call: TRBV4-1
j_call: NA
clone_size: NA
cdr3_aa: CASSQDLVGRSYEQYF

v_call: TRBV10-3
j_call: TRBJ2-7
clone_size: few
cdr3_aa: CAIRGGDRGLGEQYF

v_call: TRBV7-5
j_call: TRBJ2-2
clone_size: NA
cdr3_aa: CARSWRGGSTGELFF

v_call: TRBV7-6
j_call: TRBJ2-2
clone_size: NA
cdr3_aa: CASSLVLNTGELFF

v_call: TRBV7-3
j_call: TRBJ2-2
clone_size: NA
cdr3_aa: CASSSGGTRSGELFF

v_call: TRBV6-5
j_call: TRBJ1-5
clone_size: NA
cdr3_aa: CASTSPGQSNQPQHF

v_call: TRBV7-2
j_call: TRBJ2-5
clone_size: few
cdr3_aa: CASSSTWTSGLREQYF

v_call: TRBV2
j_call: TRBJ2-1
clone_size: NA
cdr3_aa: CASSEGPAYNEQFF

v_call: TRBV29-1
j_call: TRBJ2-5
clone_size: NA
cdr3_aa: CSVEGLKETQYF

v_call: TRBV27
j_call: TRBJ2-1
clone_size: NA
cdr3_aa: CASSPDRANEQFF

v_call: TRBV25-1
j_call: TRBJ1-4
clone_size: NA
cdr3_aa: CASGRTGEEKLFF